The 6 T cell receptor beta chains below all came from one sample that was sequenced in a study of blood T cell repertoires in COVID-19. TCRdb's table, derived via immunoSEQ multiplex PCR, lists solely in-frame clones and lacks some. This table holds under 200,000 clones, approximately 86% found once. The material sequenced was peripheral blood. These receptors were collected from a man in his sixties with COVID-19, enrolled during active disease.

V is TRBV11-2 and J is TRBJ2-7; D is possibly TRBD2 (5 bases). Between the trimmed V and J ends, which lost 2 bases and 6 bases, there was a span of 11 bases. The CDR3 length is 13 residues. Germline values: CDR1 SGHAT, CDR2 FQNNGV. CDR3 sequence (DNA): TGTGCCAGCAGCTTATTACTAGTTGGCGAGCAGTACTTC. Its protein product is CASSLLLVGEQYF.

The chain recombines TRBV11-3 with TRBJ2-7; 7 nucleotides line up with TRBD1. Germline V gives CDR1 SGHNT, CDR2 YENEEA. J gave up 7 bases and V 2 bases, and 5 bases lay outside the gene matches. There are 13 residues in the CDR3. The DNA of the CDR3 is TGTGCCAGCAGCTTACCGGGACAGTCAGAGCAGTACTTC. Translation gives CASSLPGQSEQYF.

The V call is TRBV10-3, the J call TRBJ2-5, with 7 bases fitting TRBD1. CDR1 ENHRY and CDR2 SYGVKD come from the germline V gene. The CDR3 length is 16 residues. V lost 3 bases, J lost 1 base, and 8 bases stayed unmatched. As DNA, the CDR3 is TGTGCCATCAGTGATAGAGACAGGGCGAGCCAAGAGACCCAGTACTTC. It translates to CAISDRDRASQETQYF.

This rearrangement joins TRBV28 to TRBJ1-4, with a weak D call TRBD1 (5 bases). V was trimmed by 4 bases and J by 0 bases, leaving 12 bases between them. CDR1 is MDHEN and CDR2 is SYDVKM in the germline V gene. The CDR3 loop spans 16 amino acids. The CDR3 DNA reads as TGTGCCAGCAGTTACGGGTGGGGGGCAACTAATGAAAAACTGTTTTTT. This gives the protein CASSYGWGATNEKLFF. Supplemented by reference TRBV28 and TRBJ1-4, the full variable domain reads DVKVTQSSRYLVKRTGEKVFLECVQDMDHENMFWYRQDPGLGLRLIYFSYDVKMKEKGDIPEGYSVSREKKERFSLILESASTNQTSMYLCASSYGWGATNEKLFFGSGTQLSVL.

This clone has just one count. This chain links TRBV19 with TRBJ1-2, with D possibly TRBD1 on 6 matching bases. V was shortened by 3 bases and J by 7 bases, with 12 bases between the two germline ends. This CDR3 comprises 13 residues. Germline CDR1 reads LNHDA; CDR2 reads SQIVND (reference sequence). This chain's CDR3 is CASSMQGTIGYTF. CDR3 sequence (DNA): TGTGCCAGTAGTATGCAGGGGACTATTGGCTACACCTTC.

The rearrangement joins TRBV9 to TRBJ2-7, with D tentatively TRBD2 (6 bases). The germline V and J ends were trimmed by 1 base and 3 bases, with 11 bases remaining between them. The CDR3 is made up of 14 amino acids. From germline, CDR1 is SGDLS and CDR2 YYNGEE. Written as DNA, the CDR3 is TGTGCCAGCAGCGTAACCCTGACTAGCTACGAGCAGTACTTC. This encodes CASSVTLTSYEQYF.